These 19 T cell receptor beta chains share one sample of origin, sequenced in a study of blood T cell repertoires in COVID-19. The table came from immunoSEQ multiplex PCR; TCRdb's copy has only in-frame clones and leaves some out. The sample lists 650,000 to 800,000 clones, about nine tenths occurring once. Specimen: peripheral blood. All receptors derive from a woman aged 18-29 years with acute or convalescent COVID-19.

This chain joins TRBV19 and TRBJ1-1; TRBD1 might be the D (6 bases). V was shortened by 5 bases and J by 0 bases, with 10 bases between the two germline ends. Per germline, CDR1 LNHDA and CDR2 SQIVND (reference sequence). The length of the CDR3 is 14 residues. The chain's CDR3 is CASSVGQMNTEAFF. The CDR3 nucleotides read TGTGCCAGTAGTGTTGGACAGATGAACACTGAAGCTTTCTTT.

The V gene is TRBV18, the J gene TRBJ1-3, with TRBD1 matching over 7 bases. The germline CDR1 and CDR2 sequences are KGHSH and LQKENI. The CDR3 has 19 residues. V was pared by 3 bases and J by 1 base, with 15 bases of the junction left unmatched. This CDR3 reads CASSPRVGDRPLSGNTIYF. The CDR3 DNA follows: TGTGCCAGCTCACCGCGGGTTGGGGACAGACCCTTGTCTGGAAACACCATATATTTT.

This chain connects TRBV18 to TRBJ2-3, with a weak D call TRBD1 (5 bases). Between the trimmed V and J ends, which lost 2 bases and 2 bases, there was a span of 14 bases. This CDR3 region has 16 residues. From germline, CDR1 is KGHSH and CDR2 LQKENI. CDR3 in amino acids: CASSPESGPVTDTQYF. The CDR3, as DNA: TGTGCCAGCTCACCAGAGTCAGGGCCTGTCACAGATACGCAGTATTTT.

The V gene is TRBV6-5, the J gene TRBJ1-5, with 7 bases fitting TRBD1. Germline V gene sequence: CDR1 MNHEY, CDR2 SVGAGI. CDR3 length: 13 residues. V shed 5 bases and J 7 bases; nucleotides not matched to a gene: 5. CDR3 nucleotide sequence: TGTGCCAGCAGTACAGGGGCAGGGCAGCCCCAGCATTTT. This gives the protein CASSTGAGQPQHF.

This chain links TRBV3-1 (or the pseudogene TRBV3-2) with TRBJ2-5, with 13 nucleotides matching TRBD2. CDR1 is LGHDT, CDR2 YNNKEL, per germline (reference sequence). The CDR3 extends over 16 amino acids. Trimming took 4 bases from V and 5 from J; bases not matched to a gene: 7. The CDR3 loop is CASSPRLAGGLETQYF. In nucleotides, the CDR3 is TGTGCCAGCAGCCCGCGACTAGCGGGGGGTCTTGAGACCCAGTACTTC.

V and J are TRBV19 and TRBJ1-5; D gene ambiguous. CDR1 is LNHDA and CDR2 is SQIVND in the germline V gene (reference sequence). V was clipped by 6 bases and J by 0 bases, with 18 bases between them. The CDR3 covers 17 residues. In nucleotides, the CDR3 is TGTGCCAGTAGAGGCGGATTTGAGGTCTATAGCAATCAGCCCCAGCATTTT. This codes for CASRGGFEVYSNQPQHF.

Points on this clone: Other DNA sequences in this sample translate to the same CDR3. The J gene is TRBJ1-1, the V gene TRBV10-3; a possible D gene is TRBD1 (5 bases). Germline CDR1 and CDR2: ENHRY and SYGVKD. This CDR3 has 12 amino acids. The V gene lost 6 bases and the J gene lost 1 base, with 6 bases spanning the gap. The CDR3, as DNA: TGTGCCATCAGCGGACAGAACACTGAAGCTTTCTTT. This sequence encodes CAISGQNTEAFF.

Comment on this clone: Other DNA sequences in the sample encode the same CDR3. The rearrangement uses TRBV18 and TRBJ2-3; a weak D match, TRBD2 (6 bases). Germline loops: CDR1 KGHSH, CDR2 LQKENI. CDR3 size: 13 residues. With 6 bases removed from V and 4 bases from J, the gap between germline ends came to 11 bases. In DNA form, the CDR3 reads TGTGCCAGCTCCCCTCCGGGGGCAGATACGCAGTATTTT. It codes for CASSPPGADTQYF.

This clone was counted once. This chain links TRBV20-1 with TRBJ1-4; a possible D gene is TRBD1 (5 bases). Trimming shortened V by 3 bases and J by 2 bases, and 19 bases separated the two germline ends. Per germline, CDR1 DFQATT and CDR2 SNEGSKA (reference sequence). The CDR3 runs 17 residues. CDR3 sequence (DNA): TGCAGTGCTAGTGTCTATAAGGGAGGGACGACTAATGAAAAACTGTTTTTT. As protein: CSASVYKGGTTNEKLFF.

The V call is TRBV5-5, the J call TRBJ1-1; D is ambiguous. The ends were cut back, 3 bases at V and 4 bases at J, with 10 bases in the middle. This CDR3 comprises 13 residues. The germline CDR1 and CDR2 sequences are SGHKS and YYEKEE (reference sequence). CDR3 in amino acids: CASSSVASTEAFF. CDR3 bases: TGTGCCAGCAGCTCCGTAGCTAGCACTGAAGCTTTCTTT.

The chain uses TRBV5-1 and TRBJ1-5; D might be TRBD1 (6 bases). The CDR3 loop spans 15 amino acids. The V gene lost 2 bases and the J gene lost 1 base, with 10 bases spanning the gap. From germline, CDR1 is SGHRS and CDR2 YFSETQ. CDR3 in DNA: TGCGCCAGCAGCTTAGGCGGGGGCAGCAATCAGCCCCAGCATTTT. Translating it yields CASSLGGGSNQPQHF.

The chain carries TRBV18 and TRBJ1-1; a possible D gene is TRBD1 (6 bases). Trimming left V 8 bases short and J 0 bases short, with 16 bases between. Germline-derived CDR1 and CDR2 are KGHSH and LQKENI. The CDR3 is made up of 15 amino acids. The CDR3 loop reads CASLHGGLMNTEAFF. The CDR3 DNA follows: TGTGCCAGCCTACACGGGGGGCTCATGAACACTGAAGCTTTCTTT.

V gene TRBV5-1 combines with J gene TRBJ2-7; D is possibly TRBD1 (6 bases). V lost 0 bases and J lost 4, with 11 bases in between. In germline, CDR1 is SGHRS, CDR2 YFSETQ. This CDR3 contains 14 residues. The CDR3 loop is CASSLAPTGYEQYF. Written as DNA, the CDR3 is TGCGCCAGCAGCTTGGCCCCTACAGGGTACGAGCAGTACTTC.

V is TRBV6-5 and J is TRBJ2-1, with a tentative D call TRBD1 (5 bases). Germline assignment: CDR1 MNHEY and CDR2 SVGAGI. V lost 5 bases, J lost 6 bases, and 17 bases lay in between. The CDR3 spans 15 residues. CDR3 amino acids: CASSHWSGQSNEQFF. The CDR3 DNA sequence: TGTGCCAGCAGTCACTGGTCAGGGCAAAGCAATGAGCAGTTCTTC.

The chain recombines TRBV3-1 (or the pseudogene TRBV3-2) with TRBJ1-2; D is uncertain. V gave up 4 bases and J gave up 8 bases, with 20 bases separating them. CDR1 and CDR2 (germline): LGHDT, YNNKEL (reference sequence). The length of the CDR3 is 15 residues. CDR3 loop: CASSLFSEGARGYTF. CDR3 nucleotides: TGTGCCAGCAGCCTCTTTTCGGAGGGAGCTAGGGGCTACACCTTC.

The CDR3 region is CAISRGDRGQSYEQYF. The CDR3 coding sequence is TGTGCCATCAGCAGAGGGGACAGGGGACAATCCTACGAGCAGTACTTC. V gene TRBV10-3 combines with J gene TRBJ2-7; 10 bases are a match to TRBD1. CDR3 length: 16 amino acids. CDR1 and CDR2 (germline): ENHRY, SYGVKD. The ends lost 6 bases at V and 1 base at J; junction bases unmatched: 9.

This CDR3 reads CSAPGQRNTEAFF. The CDR3 region has the DNA TGCAGCGCCCCGGGACAGAGGAACACTGAAGCTTTCTTT. V usage is TRBV29-1 and J usage is TRBJ1-1; 7 bases are a match to TRBD1. V lost 7 bases to trimming and J lost 1 base; unmatched junction nucleotides: 6. The length of the CDR3 is 13 residues. Looked up from germline, CDR1 is SQVTM and CDR2 is ANQGSEA.

The sample holds a few counts of this clone. Here the CDR3 DNA reads TGTGCCACCAGTGATACAGTTACTGGAAACACCATATATTTT. This encodes CATSDTVTGNTIYF. This chain uses TRBV24-1 with TRBJ1-3; D is unresolved. The CDR3 spans 14 residues. Deletions cut 3 bases from V and 2 bases from J, with 7 bases between. The germline V gene encodes CDR1 KGHDR and CDR2 SFDVKD.

This CDR3 is CASSLRTGVGYTF. CDR3 nucleotides: TGTGCCAGCAGCTTAAGGACAGGGGTCGGCTACACCTTC. The gene calls are TRBV7-2 and TRBJ1-2, with 9 bases matching TRBD1. V shed 2 bases and J 8 bases; nucleotides not matched to a gene: 3. The CDR3 covers 13 residues. Per the germline V gene, CDR1 is SGHTA and CDR2 is FQGNSA.